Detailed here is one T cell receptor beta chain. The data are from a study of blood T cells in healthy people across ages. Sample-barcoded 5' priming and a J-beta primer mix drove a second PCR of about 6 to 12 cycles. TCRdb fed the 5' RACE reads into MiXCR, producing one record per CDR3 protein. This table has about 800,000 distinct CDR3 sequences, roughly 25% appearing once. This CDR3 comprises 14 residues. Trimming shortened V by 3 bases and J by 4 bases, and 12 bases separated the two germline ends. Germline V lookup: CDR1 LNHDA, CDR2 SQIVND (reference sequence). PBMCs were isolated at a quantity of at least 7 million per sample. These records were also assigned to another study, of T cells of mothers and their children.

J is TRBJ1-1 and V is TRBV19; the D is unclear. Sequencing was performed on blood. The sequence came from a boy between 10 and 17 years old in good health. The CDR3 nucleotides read TGTGCCAGTAGTATGGGAGACGGGTGCACTGAAGCTTTCTTT. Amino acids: CASSMGDGCTEAFF.